This T cell receptor (beta chain) was recorded in a study of cytomegalovirus exposure and HLA in healthy donors. Study-wide results and caveats: TCR beta chains numbering some 160 were designated cytomegalovirus-associated.

This CDR3 region has 13 residues. The germline V gene has CDR1 KGHSH and CDR2 LQKENI. Trimming removed 6 bases from V and 5 bases from J, with 14 bases in between. Worth noting for this clone: Its cognate antigen is unknown.

Produced via immunoSEQ multiplex PCR; TCRdb's table is partial and in-frame only. The data show about 240,000 clones, approximately 83% seen once. The sample comprised PBMCs. The chain combines TRBV18 with TRBJ2-7; D uncertain. The sequence was collected from a woman in her 30s in good health and CMV-seropositive. The DNA for the CDR3 is TGTGCCAGCTCCGGCGGAATCTCTGACGAGCAGTACTTC. Its translation is CASSGGISDEQYF. The full variable domain, its missing parts supplied by reference TRBV18 and TRBJ2-7, is NAGVMQNPRHLVRRRGQEARLRCSPMKGHSHVYWYRQLPEEGLKFMVYLQKENIIDESGMPKERFSAEFPKEGPSILRIQQVVRGDSAAYFCASSGGISDEQYFGPGTRLTVT.